The clone carrying this T cell receptor beta chain has a handful of counts. The antigen remains unidentified. Trimming left V 4 bases short and J 5 bases short, with 23 bases between. The CDR3 consists of 17 residues. CDR1 and CDR2 from the germline V gene are MDHEN and SYDVKM. Produced via immunoSEQ multiplex PCR; TCRdb's table is partial and in-frame only. This sample has tens of thousands of clones, with 91% found just once. The sample comes from a study of cytomegalovirus exposure and HLA in healthy donors. Points from the study as a whole: Subsequent analysis revealed that first-cohort TCR clusters tended to co-occur in the 100 to 150 validation repertoires. The study recorded about 160 TCR beta chains that were cytomegalovirus-associated. According to reports, the classifier identified cytomegalovirus status with high specificity and sensitivity.

While the first cohort had about 610 subjects, the donors belonged to the separate validation cohort of roughly 130 subjects. Sequencing was performed on PBMCs. This sequence was found in a man aged 18 to 29 in good health and CMV-seronegative. The genes are TRBV28 and TRBJ2-5; D possibly corresponds to TRBD1 (6 bases). CDR3 DNA sequence: TGTGCCAGCAGTTCCGACACAGGGCGACTGTTGGCGGAGACCCAGTACTTC. Protein product: CASSSDTGRLLAETQYF. The complete variable domain, with remaining parts taken from reference TRBV28 and TRBJ2-5, reads DVKVTQSSRYLVKRTGEKVFLECVQDMDHENMFWYRQDPGLGLRLIYFSYDVKMKEKGDIPEGYSVSREKKERFSLILESASTNQTSMYLCASSSDTGRLLAETQYFGPGTRLLVL.